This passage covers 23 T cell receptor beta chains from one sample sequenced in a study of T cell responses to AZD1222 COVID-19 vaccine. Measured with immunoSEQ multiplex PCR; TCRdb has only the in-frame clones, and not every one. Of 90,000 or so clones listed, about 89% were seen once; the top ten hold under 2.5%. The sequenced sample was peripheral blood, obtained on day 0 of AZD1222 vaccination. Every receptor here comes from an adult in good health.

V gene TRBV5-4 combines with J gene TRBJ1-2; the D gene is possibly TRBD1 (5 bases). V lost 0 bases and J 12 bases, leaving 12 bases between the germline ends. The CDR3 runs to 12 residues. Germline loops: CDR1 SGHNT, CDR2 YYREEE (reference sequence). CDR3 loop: CASSLVAGTHTF. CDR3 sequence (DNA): TGTGCCAGCAGCTTGGTGGCGGGGACCCACACCTTC.

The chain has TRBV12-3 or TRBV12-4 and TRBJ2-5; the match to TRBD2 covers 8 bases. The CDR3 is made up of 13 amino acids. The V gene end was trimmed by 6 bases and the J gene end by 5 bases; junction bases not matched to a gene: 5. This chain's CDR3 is CASSWTSRETQYF. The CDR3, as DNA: TGTGCCAGCAGCTGGACTAGCCGCGAGACCCAGTACTTC.

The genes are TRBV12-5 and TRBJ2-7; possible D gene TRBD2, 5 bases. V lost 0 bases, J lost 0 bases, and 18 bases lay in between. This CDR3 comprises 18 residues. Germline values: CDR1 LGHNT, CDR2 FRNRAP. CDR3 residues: CASGLVQSAVSSSYEQYF. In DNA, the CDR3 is TGTGCTAGTGGTTTGGTACAGTCAGCGGTATCTTCCTCCTACGAGCAGTACTTC.

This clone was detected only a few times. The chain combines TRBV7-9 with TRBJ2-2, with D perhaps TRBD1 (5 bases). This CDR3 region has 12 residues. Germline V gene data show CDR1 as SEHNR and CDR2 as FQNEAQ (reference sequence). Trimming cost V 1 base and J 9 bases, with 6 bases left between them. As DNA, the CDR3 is TGTGCCAGCAGCTTAGGGGGCTGGGAGCTGTTTTTT. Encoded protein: CASSLGGWELFF.

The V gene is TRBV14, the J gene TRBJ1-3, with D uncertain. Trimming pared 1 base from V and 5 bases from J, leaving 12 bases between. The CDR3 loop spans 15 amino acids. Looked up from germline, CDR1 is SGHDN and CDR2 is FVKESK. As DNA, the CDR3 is TGTGCCAGCAGCCAAGTACGGTCGAACAGAAACACCATATATTTT. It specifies CASSQVRSNRNTIYF.

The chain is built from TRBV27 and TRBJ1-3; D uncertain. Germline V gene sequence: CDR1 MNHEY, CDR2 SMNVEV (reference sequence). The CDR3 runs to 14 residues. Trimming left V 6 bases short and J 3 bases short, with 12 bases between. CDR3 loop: CASRKQRDGNTIYF. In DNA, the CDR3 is TGTGCCAGCAGAAAACAAAGGGATGGAAACACCATATATTTT.

The CDR3 is CASSFQEANTEAFF. Written as DNA, the CDR3 is TGTGCCAGCAGCTTTCAGGAAGCAAACACTGAAGCTTTCTTT. V is TRBV7-8 and J is TRBJ1-1; D is unclear. The V end lost 3 bases, the J end lost 2 bases, and 10 bases lay between the germline ends. The CDR3 is 14 residues long. CDR1 SGHVS and CDR2 FQNEAQ come from the germline V gene.

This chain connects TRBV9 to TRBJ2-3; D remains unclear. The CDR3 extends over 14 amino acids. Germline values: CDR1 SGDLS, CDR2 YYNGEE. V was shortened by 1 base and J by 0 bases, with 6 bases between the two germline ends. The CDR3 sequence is CASSVTPSTDTQYF. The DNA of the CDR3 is TGTGCCAGCAGCGTAACTCCGAGCACAGATACGCAGTATTTT.

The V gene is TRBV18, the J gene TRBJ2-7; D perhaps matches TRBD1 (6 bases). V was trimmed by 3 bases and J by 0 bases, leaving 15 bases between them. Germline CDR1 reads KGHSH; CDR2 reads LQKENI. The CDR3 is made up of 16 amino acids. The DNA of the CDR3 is TGTGCCAGCTCACCCTTTTCTGGGGACAACTCCTACGAGCAGTACTTC. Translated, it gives CASSPFSGDNSYEQYF.

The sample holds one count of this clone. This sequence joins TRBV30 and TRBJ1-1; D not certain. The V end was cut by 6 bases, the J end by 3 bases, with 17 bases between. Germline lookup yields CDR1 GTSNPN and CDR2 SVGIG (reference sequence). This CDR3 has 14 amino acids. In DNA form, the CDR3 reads TGTGCCTGCCCCTGGGTCCACGGGGACACTGAAGCTTTCTTT. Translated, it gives CACPWVHGDTEAFF.

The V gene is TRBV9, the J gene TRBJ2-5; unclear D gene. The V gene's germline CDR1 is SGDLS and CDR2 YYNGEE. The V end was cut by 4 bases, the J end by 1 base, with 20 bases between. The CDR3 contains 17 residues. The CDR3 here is CASSPTKTWTVQETQYF. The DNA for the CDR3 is TGTGCCAGCAGCCCCACTAAGACATGGACGGTCCAAGAGACCCAGTACTTC. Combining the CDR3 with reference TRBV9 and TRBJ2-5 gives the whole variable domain DSGVTQTPKHLITATGQRVTLRCSPRSGDLSVYWYQQSLDQGLQFLIQYYNGEERAKGNILERFSAQQFPDLHSELNLSSLELGDSALYFCASSPTKTWTVQETQYFGPGTRLLVL.

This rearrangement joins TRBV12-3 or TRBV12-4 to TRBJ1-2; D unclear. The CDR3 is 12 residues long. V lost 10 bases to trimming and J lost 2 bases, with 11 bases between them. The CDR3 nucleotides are TGTGCCACCACCGGTCGCAACTATGGCTACACCTTC. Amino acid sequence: CATTGRNYGYTF.

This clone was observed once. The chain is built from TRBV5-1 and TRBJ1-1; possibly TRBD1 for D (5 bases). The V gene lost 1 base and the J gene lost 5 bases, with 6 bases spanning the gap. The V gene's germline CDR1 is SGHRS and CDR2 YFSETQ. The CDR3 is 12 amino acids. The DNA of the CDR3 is TGCGCCAGCAGCTTGAGGGGTACTGAAGCTTTCTTT. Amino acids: CASSLRGTEAFF.

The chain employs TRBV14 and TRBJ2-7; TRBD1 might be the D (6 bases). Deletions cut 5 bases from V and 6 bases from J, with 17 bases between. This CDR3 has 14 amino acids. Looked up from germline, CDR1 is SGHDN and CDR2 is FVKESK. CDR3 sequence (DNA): TGTGCCAGCAGCTCAGGATTATCAGGGGCCGAGCAGTACTTC. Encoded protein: CASSSGLSGAEQYF.

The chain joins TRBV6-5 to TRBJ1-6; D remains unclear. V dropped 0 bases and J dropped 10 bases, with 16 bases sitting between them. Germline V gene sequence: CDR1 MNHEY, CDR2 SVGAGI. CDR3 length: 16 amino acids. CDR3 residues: CASSYSNRGVWSPLHF. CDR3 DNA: TGTGCCAGCAGTTACTCGAATCGCGGGGTTTGGTCACCCCTCCACTTT.

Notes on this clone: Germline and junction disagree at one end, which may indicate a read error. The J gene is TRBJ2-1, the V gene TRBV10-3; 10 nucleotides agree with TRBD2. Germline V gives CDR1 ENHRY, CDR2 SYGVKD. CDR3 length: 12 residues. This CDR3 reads CAISEEREGDVF. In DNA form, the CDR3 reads TGTGCCATCAGTGAAGAGCGGGAGGGCGACGTCTTC.

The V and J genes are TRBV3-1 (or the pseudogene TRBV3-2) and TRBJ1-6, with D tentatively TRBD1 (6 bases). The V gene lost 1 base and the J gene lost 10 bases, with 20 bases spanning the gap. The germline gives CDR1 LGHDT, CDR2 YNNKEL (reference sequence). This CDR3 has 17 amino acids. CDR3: CASSQGGLTGSWSPLHF. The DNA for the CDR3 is TGTGCCAGCAGCCAAGGGGGATTAACAGGGAGCTGGTCACCCCTCCACTTT.

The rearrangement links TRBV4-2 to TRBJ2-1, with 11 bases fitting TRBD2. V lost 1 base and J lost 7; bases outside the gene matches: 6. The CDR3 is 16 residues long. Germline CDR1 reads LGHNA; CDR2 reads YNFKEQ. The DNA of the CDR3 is TGTGCCAGCAGCCAAGGGTGGCGGACTAGCGGGAATGAGCAGTTCTTC. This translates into CASSQGWRTSGNEQFF.

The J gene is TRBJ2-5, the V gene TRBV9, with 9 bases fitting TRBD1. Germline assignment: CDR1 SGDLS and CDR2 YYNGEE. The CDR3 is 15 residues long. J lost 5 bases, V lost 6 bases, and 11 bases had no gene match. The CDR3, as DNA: TGTGCCAGCACGGACAGGGGAGGCTTGGGGGAGACCCAGTACTTC. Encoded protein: CASTDRGGLGETQYF.

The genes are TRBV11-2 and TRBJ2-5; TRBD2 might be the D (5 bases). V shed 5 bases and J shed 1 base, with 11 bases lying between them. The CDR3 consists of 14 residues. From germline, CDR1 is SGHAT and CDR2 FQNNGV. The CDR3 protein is CASSALRGQETQYF. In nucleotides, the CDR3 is TGTGCCAGCAGCGCTCTACGGGGCCAAGAGACCCAGTACTTC.

The CDR3 loop is CASSPGQQNYGYTF. The DNA for the CDR3 is TGTGCCAGCTCACCGGGACAGCAGAATTATGGCTACACCTTC. V and J are TRBV18 and TRBJ1-2; 7 bases map to TRBD1. J gave up 5 bases and V 3 bases, and 6 bases lay outside the gene matches. Germline values: CDR1 KGHSH, CDR2 LQKENI. The CDR3 runs to 14 residues. Supplemented by reference TRBV18 and TRBJ1-2, the full variable domain reads NAGVMQNPRHLVRRRGQEARLRCSPMKGHSHVYWYRQLPEEGLKFMVYLQKENIIDESGMPKERFSAEFPKEGPSILRIQQVVRGDSAAYFCASSPGQQNYGYTFGSGTRLTVV.

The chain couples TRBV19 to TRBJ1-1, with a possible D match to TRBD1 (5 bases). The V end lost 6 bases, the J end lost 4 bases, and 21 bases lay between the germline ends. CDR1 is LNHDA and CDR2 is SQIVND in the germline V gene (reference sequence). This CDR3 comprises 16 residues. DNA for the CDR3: TGTGCCAGTAGATCGTTGGGAGTGGGGACCTCCACTGAAGCTTTCTTT. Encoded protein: CASRSLGVGTSTEAFF. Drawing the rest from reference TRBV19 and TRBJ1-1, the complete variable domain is DGGITQSPKYLFRKEGQNVTLSCEQNLNHDAMYWYRQDPGQGLRLIYYSQIVNDFQKGDIAEGYSVSREKKESFPLTVTSAQKNPTAFYLCASRSLGVGTSTEAFFGQGTRLTVV.

The CDR3 spells CASKGQGRSTGELFF. CDR3 DNA sequence: TGTGCCAGTAAGGGCCAGGGAAGATCCACCGGGGAGCTGTTTTTT. The chain joins TRBV19 to TRBJ2-2, with D tentatively TRBD1 (5 bases). The CDR3 extends over 15 amino acids. The V gene lost 7 bases and the J gene lost 4 bases, with 16 bases spanning the gap. Germline values: CDR1 LNHDA, CDR2 SQIVND (reference sequence).